The present T cell receptor beta chain was sequenced within a study of blood T cell repertoires in COVID-19. Study context: Acute and convalescent COVID-19 specimens originated in the United States, Italy and Spain. PBMCs, B-cell-depleted T cells, or T cells were the source of the cDNA or gDNA that made up the material.

Sequenced by immunoSEQ multiplex PCR; TCRdb stores in-frame clones only, minus some. Of about 43,000 clones in the sample, 87% were seen once. The trim removed 3 bases at V and 10 bases at J, leaving 8 bases unmatched. CDR1 and CDR2 (germline): KGHSH, LQKENI. The CDR3 runs 15 residues. Sequenced material: peripheral blood. This sequence joins TRBV18 and TRBJ1-6, with TRBD1 matching over 8 bases. The source is a woman older than 75 with active COVID-19. Here the CDR3 DNA reads TGTGCCAGCTCACCGAACGGACAGGGAGGCTCACCCCTCCACTTT. It yields the protein CASSPNGQGGSPLHF.